The clone carrying this TCR beta chain appeared a few times. Individuals aged about 18 to 89 years were recruited from 24 US areas. V shed 0 bases, J shed 6 bases, and the junction held 10 bases outside the gene matches. The germline CDR1 and CDR2 sequences are LGHNA and YNFKEQ. This CDR3 contains 17 residues. Method: immunoSEQ multiplex PCR; TCRdb's copy keeps in-frame clones and lacks some. The sample holds about 250,000 clones, roughly nine tenths seen once. The data originate from a study of blood T cell repertoires in COVID-19. This receptor was identified in a woman aged 18-29 years who had recovered from COVID-19. The chain combines TRBV4-2 with TRBJ1-5; TRBD1 matches 8 bases. The specimen sequenced was PBMCs or T cells enriched from blood (not recorded which). CDR3 DNA sequence: TGTGCCAGCAGCCAAGATCAAGGTGCAGGGGGCGTTCAGCCCCAGCATTTT. Its translation: CASSQDQGAGGVQPQHF.